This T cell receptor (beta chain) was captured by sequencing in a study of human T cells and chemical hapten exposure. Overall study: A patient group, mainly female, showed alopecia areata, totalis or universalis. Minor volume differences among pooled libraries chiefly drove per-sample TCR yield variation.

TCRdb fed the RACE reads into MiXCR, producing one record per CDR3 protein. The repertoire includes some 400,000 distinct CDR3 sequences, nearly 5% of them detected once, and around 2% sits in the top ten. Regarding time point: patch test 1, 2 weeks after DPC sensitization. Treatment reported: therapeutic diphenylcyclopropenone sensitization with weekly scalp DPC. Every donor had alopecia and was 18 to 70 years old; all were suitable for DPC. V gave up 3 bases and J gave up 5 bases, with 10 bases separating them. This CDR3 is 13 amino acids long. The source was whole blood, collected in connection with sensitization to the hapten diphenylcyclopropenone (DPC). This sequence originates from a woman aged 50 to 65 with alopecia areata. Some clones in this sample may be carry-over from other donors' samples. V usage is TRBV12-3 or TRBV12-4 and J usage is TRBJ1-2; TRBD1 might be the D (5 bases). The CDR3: CASSFDSWYGYTF. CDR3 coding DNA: TGTGCCAGCAGTTTTGACAGCTGGTATGGCTACACCTTC.